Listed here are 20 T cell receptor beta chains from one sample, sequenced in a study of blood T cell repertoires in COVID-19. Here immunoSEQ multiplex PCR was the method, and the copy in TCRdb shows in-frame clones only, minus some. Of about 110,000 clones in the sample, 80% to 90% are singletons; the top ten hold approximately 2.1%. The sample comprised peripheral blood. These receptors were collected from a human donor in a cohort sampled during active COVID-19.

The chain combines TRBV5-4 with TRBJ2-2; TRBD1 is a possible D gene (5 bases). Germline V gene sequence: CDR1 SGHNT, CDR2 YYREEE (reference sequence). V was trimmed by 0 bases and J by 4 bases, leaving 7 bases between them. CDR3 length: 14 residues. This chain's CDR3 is CASSLGRATGELFF. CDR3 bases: TGTGCCAGCAGCTTGGGCAGGGCCACCGGGGAGCTGTTTTTT.

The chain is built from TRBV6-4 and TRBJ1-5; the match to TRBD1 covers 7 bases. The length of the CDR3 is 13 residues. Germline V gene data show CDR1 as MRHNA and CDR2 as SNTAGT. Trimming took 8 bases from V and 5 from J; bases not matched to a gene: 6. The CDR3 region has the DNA TGTGCCAGCGCACCTGACAGGGATCAGCCCCAGCATTTT. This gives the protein CASAPDRDQPQHF.

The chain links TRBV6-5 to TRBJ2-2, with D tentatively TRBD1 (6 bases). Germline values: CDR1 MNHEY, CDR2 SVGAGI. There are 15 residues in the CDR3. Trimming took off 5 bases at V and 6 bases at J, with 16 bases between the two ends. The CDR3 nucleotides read TGTGCCAGCAGTACCCTAGATTGGACAGCCGGGGAGCTGTTTTTT. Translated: CASSTLDWTAGELFF.

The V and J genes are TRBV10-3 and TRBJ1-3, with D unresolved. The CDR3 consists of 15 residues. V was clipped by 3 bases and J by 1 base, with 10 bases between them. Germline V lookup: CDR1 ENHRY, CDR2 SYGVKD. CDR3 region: CAISDGDWSGNTIYF. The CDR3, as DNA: TGTGCCATCAGTGACGGGGATTGGTCTGGAAACACCATATATTTT.

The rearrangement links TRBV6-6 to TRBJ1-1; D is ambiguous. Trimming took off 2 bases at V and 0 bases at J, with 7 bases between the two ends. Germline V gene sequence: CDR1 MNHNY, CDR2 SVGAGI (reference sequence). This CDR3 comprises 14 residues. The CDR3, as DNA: TGTGCCAGCAGTTACGGCAGTCTGAACACTGAAGCTTTCTTT. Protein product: CASSYGSLNTEAFF.

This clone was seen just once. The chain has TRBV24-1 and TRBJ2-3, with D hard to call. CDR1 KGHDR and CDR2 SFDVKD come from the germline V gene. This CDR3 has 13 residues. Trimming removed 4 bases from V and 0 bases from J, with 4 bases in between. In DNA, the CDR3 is TGTGCCACCAGTGACCCTAGCACAGATACGCAGTATTTT. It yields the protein CATSDPSTDTQYF.

The CDR3 loop reads CASSPTGPYEQYF. The CDR3 DNA reads as TGTGCCAGCAGCCCGACAGGGCCCTACGAGCAGTACTTC. The genes are TRBV2 and TRBJ2-7, with TRBD1 matching 7 bases. Germline loops: CDR1 SNHLY, CDR2 FYNNEI. The CDR3 spans 13 residues. Unmatched junction bases numbered 4, after V lost 6 bases and J lost 2 bases. The full variable domain, completed using reference TRBV2 and TRBJ2-7, is EPEVTQTPSHQVTQMGQEVILRCVPISNHLYFYWYRQILGQKVEFLVSFYNNEISEKSEIFDDQFSVERPDGSNFTLKIRSTKLEDSAMYFCASSPTGPYEQYFGPGTRLTVT.

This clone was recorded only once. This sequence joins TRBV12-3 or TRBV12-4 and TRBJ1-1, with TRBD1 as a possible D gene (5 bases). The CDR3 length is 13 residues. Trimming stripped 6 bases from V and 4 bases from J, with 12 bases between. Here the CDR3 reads CASRTARATEAFF. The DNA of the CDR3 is TGTGCCAGCAGAACCGCCAGGGCCACTGAAGCTTTCTTT.

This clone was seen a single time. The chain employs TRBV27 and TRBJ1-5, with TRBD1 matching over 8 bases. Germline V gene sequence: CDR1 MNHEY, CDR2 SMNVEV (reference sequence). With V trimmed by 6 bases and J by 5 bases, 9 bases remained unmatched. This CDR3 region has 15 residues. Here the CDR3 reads CASSSTGARHQPQHF. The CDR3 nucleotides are TGTGCCAGCAGCTCGACAGGGGCTCGGCATCAGCCCCAGCATTTT.

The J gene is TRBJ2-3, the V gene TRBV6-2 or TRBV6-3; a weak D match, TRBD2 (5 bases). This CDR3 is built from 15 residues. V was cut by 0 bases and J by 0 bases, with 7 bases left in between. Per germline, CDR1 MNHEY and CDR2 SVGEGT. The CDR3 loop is CASSYSSGSTDTQYF. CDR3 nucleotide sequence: TGTGCCAGCAGTTACTCGTCGGGGAGCACAGATACGCAGTATTTT.

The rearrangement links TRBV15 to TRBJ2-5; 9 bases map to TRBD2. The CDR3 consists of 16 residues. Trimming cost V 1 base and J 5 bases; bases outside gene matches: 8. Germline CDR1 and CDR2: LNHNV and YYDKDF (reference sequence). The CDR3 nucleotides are TGTGCCACCAGCAGAGGCAGCGGGGGGAGTCACGAGACCCAGTACTTC. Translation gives CATSRGSGGSHETQYF.

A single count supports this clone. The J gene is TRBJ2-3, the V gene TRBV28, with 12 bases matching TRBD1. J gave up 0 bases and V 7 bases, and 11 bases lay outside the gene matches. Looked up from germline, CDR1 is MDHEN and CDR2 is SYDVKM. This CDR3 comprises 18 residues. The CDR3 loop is CASMGDRGPLDSTDTQYF. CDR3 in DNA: TGTGCCAGCATGGGGGACAGGGGGCCACTAGATAGCACAGATACGCAGTATTTT.

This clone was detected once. In DNA form, the CDR3 reads TGTGCCATCAGTGAGTCGGGCAGCACCTACGAGCAGTACTTC. The encoded protein is CAISESGSTYEQYF. J is TRBJ2-7 and V is TRBV10-3; D ambiguous. CDR3 length: 14 residues. CDR1 ENHRY and CDR2 SYGVKD come from the germline V gene. V was trimmed by 0 bases and J by 2 bases, leaving 8 bases between them.

CDR3 DNA sequence: TGTGCCAGCAGCGGAACAGGGGGGGGGTACAATGAGCAGTTCTTC. Encoded protein: CASSGTGGGYNEQFF. The chain combines TRBV5-4 with TRBJ2-1; D perhaps matches TRBD1 (8 bases). Germline values: CDR1 SGHNT, CDR2 YYREEE (reference sequence). V lost 4 bases to trimming and J lost 4 bases, with 15 bases between them. This CDR3 is built from 15 residues.

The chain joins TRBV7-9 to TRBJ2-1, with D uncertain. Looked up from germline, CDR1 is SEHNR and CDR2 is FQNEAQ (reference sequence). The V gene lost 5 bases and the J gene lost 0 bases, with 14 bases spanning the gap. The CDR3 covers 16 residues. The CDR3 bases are TGTGCCAGCAGCCTAAGACTGGCCAGCTCCTACAATGAGCAGTTCTTC. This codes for CASSLRLASSYNEQFF. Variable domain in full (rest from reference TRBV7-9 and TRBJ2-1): DTGVSQNPRHKITKRGQNVTFRCDPISEHNRLYWYRQTLGQGPEFLTYFQNEAQLEKSRLLSDRFSAERPKGSFSTLEIQRTEQGDSAMYLCASSLRLASSYNEQFFGPGTRLTVL.

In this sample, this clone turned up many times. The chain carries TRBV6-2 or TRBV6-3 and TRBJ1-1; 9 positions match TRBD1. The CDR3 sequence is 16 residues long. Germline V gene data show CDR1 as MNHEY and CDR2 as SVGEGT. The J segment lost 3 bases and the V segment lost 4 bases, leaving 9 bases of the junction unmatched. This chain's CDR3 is CASSSYNRGPHTEAFF. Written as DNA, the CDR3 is TGTGCCAGCAGTTCCTACAACAGGGGGCCCCACACTGAAGCTTTCTTT.

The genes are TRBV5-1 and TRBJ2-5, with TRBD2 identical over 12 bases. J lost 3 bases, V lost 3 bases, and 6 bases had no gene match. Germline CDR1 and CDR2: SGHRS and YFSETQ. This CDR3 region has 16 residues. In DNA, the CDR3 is TGCGCCAGCAGCTCCGGACTAGCGGGAATCGAAGAGACCCAGTACTTC. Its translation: CASSSGLAGIEETQYF.

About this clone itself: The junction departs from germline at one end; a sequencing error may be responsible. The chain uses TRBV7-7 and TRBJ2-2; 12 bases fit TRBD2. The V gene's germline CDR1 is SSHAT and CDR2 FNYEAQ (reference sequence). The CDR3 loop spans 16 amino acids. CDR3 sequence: CASSPRLAGVAGELFF. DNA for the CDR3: TGTGCTAGCAGCCCAAGACTAGCGGGAGTCGCCGGGGAGCTGTTTTTT.

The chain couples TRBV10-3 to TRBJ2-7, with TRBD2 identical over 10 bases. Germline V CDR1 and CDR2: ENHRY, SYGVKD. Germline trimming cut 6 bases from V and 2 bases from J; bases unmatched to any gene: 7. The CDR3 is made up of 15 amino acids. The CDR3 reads CAISTRSGGTYEQYF. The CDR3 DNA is TGTGCCATCAGCACCCGTAGCGGGGGGACCTACGAGCAGTACTTC.

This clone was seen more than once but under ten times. The CDR3 nucleotides are TGTGCCAGCAGTGAAGCCGCAGTCTCCTACGAGCAGTACTTC. Amino acid sequence: CASSEAAVSYEQYF. This chain links TRBV6-1 with TRBJ2-7, with D uncertain. This CDR3 is 14 amino acids long. Trimming removed 0 bases at V and 0 bases at J, with 6 bases between. Germline lookup yields CDR1 MNHNS and CDR2 SASEGT.